This T cell receptor (beta chain) derives from a study of T cells in Graves' hyperthyroidism and ophthalmopathy (dated by TCRdb to about 2019). The study in broad terms: Peripheral blood was sampled at the time of initial diagnosis, prior to any treatment. TCR V-J signatures able to tell the groups apart were searched for in a discovery cohort of 90 to 100 patients, of whom 43 had Graves' ophthalmopathy and some 60 had stable Graves' hyperthyroidism. Whether ophthalmopathy could be predicted prospectively was tested in an independent validation cohort made up of 18 to 20 hyperthyroidism patients plus 17 patients who later progressed to ophthalmopathy. The 90 to 100 discovery patients were randomly divided into training and test sets at a 7:3 ratio. Thyroid tissue and blood T-cell repertoires from about six Graves' hyperthyroidism patients were also compared in the study. After blood sampling, hyperthyroidism patients were treated with methimazole at a starting dose of 30 mg daily, and ophthalmopathy patients were treated with high-dose intravenous methylprednisolone. TCR Vbeta CDR3 sequencing of roughly 140 peripheral blood samples (roughly 43 ophthalmopathy, about 80 hyperthyroidism and about 17 progressor patients) is reported in the paper. Study-wide findings and limitations: A 13 V-J signature model separated ophthalmopathy from stable hyperthyroidism, with approximately 87% sensitivity and 81.08% specificity in cross-validation and 80%/75% in testing. Sample size was not statistically predetermined, and blinding of investigators to group allocation was not performed. In validation, the model predicted progression to ophthalmopathy with just under 71% sensitivity and about 73% specificity, a median of 6.5 months before onset. Most expanded thyroid clonotypes (frequency above 0.001) were also detected in blood, a finding suggesting that blood repertoires may reflect thyroid immune responses.

TCR beta CDR3 regions were amplified from RNA transcripts. For the first round of RT-PCR on the TCR CDR3, the HTBI primer set was used together with the Qiagen OneStep RT-PCR kit. A second multiplex PCR round built the libraries, followed by size selection and purification. Libraries were sequenced paired-end with 100 bp reads on an Illumina HiSeq2000. The paper's processing steps were these. SOAPnuke was used to process the raw data, with reads discarded if the reads contained adapters or uncalled bases, had a mean Phred below 15, or lacked an exact constant-primer or identifier match. COPE v1.2.5 was used to merge high-quality paired reads, and clonotypes were defined as unique nucleotide sequences. MiTCR v1.1 was used to align the clonotypes against IMGT TRBV, TRBD and TRBJ reference segments. Analysis was restricted to V-J combinations with a frequency above 0.0001, which covered roughly 99% of repertoires. The TCS score was defined as the ratio of F50 (clonal expansion) to E x V (chaos), calculated using BLOSUM62-based TCRdist between CDR3 peptides within each V-J. Welch's t-statistics and random forest reduced several hundred V-J features to 13, which were used in a naive Bayes classifier (R e1071). The public reads were run again by TCRdb, first through fastp at Q25 and then through MiXCR, and only productive beta chains were kept. Rows are combined by CDR3 protein, so each entry shows the most common genes and DNA. TCRdb assigned the V and J calls; the authors' analysis was not used. The sample profile shows 300,000 to 450,000 distinct CDR3 sequences; about 13% of them were found once. Around a tenth of the sample comes from the top ten.

This clonotype was picked up a small number of times. What antigen it recognizes has not been identified. Per-base quality was not reported, and no clone a single base away is much larger than it. Stable Graves' hyperthyroidism was defined as no progression to ophthalmopathy during 18 months of follow-up. Hyperthyroidism patients were newly diagnosed, had a disease duration of under 2 months, and were aged 18 to 65 years. Any patient with an uncontrolled infection, another autoimmune disease, pregnancy or lactation was excluded. Clinical symptoms, serum thyroxine and TRAb, thyroid ultrasound, and orbital computed tomography formed the basis for the diagnoses. PBMCs were separated from under 11 ml of fresh peripheral blood using Ficoll-Paque density gradient centrifugation. Total RNA was extracted using Trizol reagent, and RNA quality was assessed on an Agilent 2100 Bioanalyzer. CDR1 and CDR2, per the germline V gene, are SGHVS and FQNEAQ. From cysteine to phenylalanine, the CDR3 is 13 amino acids long. Only the CDR3 DNA is retained, 39 bases long and in frame from the first base. The junction shows trimming of 4 bases on V and 6 bases on J, plus 10 bases between the germline ends.

The sequence links TRBV7-8 to TRBJ1-5; the D gene is unclear. The TCR originated in a woman between 18 and 29 years old with Graves' hyperthyroidism. Sequences were obtained from blood. CDR3 region: CASSSLGLQPQHF. The nucleotide sequence is TGTGCCAGCAGCTCTCTCGGACTTCAGCCCCAGCATTTT.